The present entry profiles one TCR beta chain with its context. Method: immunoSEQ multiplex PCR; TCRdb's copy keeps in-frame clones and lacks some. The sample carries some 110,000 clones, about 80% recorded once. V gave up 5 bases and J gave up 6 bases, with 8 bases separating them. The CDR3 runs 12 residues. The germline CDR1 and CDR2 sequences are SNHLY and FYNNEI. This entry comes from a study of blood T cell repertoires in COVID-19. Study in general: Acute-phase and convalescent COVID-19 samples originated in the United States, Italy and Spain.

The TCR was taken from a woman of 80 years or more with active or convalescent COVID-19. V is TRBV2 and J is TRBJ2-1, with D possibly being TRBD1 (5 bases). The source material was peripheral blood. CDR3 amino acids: CASSTTGNEQFF. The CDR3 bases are TGTGCCAGCAGTACAACAGGCAATGAGCAGTTCTTC.